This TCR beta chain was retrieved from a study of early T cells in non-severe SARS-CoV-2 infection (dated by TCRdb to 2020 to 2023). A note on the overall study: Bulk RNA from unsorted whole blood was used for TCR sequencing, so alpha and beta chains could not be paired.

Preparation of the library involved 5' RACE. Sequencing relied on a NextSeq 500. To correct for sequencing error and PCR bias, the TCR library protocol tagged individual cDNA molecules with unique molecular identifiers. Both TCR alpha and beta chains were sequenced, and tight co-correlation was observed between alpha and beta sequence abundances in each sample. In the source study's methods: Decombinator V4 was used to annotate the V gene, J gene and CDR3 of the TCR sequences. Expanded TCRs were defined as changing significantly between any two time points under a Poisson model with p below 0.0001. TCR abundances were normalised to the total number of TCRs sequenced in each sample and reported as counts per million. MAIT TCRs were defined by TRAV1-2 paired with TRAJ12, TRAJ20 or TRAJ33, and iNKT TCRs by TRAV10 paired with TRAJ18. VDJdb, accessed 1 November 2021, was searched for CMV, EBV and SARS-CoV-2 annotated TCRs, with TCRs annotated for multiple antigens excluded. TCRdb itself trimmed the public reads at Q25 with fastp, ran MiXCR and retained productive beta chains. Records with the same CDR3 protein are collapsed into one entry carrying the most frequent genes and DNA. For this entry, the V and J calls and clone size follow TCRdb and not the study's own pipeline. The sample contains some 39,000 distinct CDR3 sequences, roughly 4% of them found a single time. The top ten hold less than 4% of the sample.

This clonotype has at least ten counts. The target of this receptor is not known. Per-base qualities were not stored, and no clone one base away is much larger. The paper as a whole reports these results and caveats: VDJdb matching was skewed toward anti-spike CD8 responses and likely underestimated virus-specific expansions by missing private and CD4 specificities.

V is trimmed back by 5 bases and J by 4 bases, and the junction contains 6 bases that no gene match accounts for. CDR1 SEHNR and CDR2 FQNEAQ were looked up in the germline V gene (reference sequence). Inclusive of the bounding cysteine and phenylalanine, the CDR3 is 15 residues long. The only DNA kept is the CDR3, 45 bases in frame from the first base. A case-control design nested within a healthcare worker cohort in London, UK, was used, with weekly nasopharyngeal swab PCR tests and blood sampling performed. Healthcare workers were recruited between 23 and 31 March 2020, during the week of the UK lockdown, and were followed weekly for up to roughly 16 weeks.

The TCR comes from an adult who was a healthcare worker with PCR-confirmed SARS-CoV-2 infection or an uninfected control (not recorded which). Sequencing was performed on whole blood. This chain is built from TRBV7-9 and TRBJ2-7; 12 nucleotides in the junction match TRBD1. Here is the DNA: TGTGCCAGCAGCCCGGGGACAGGGGGCGGTTACGAGCAGTACTTC. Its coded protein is CASSPGTGGGYEQYF. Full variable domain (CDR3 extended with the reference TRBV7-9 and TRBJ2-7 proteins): DTGVSQNPRHKITKRGQNVTFRCDPISEHNRLYWYRQTLGQGPEFLTYFQNEAQLEKSRLLSDRFSAERPKGSFSTLEIQRTEQGDSAMYLCASSPGTGGGYEQYFGPGTRLTVT.